Listed below are T cell receptor beta chains from one sample, sequenced in a study of cytomegalovirus exposure and HLA in healthy donors. Repertoires were generated with immunoSEQ multiplex PCR, while TCRdb's copy carries only in-frame clones and drops some. The sample contains 240,000 or so clones, 81% of which appear only once. Material: PBMCs. These receptors were obtained from a woman aged 55 to 70 in good health and CMV-seropositive. Each CDR3 is given with its conserved first and last residue. A D gene is named only where the DNA matches it firmly. Not every row has a clone size; where given, it reads once, few, many or a size class.

clone_size: NA
j_call: TRBJ2-5
d_call: TRBD2
v_call: TRBV2
cdr3_nt: TGTGCCAGCAGTCCCGGGGGGTGGGGCCAGTACTTC
cdr3_aa: CASSPGGWGQYF

clone_size: NA
j_call: TRBJ2-7
d_call: TRBD1
v_call: TRBV4-2
cdr3_nt: TGTGCCAGCAGCCAAATACAGGGGTTACTCTACGAGCAGTACTTC
cdr3_aa: CASSQIQGLLYEQYF

clone_size: NA
j_call: TRBJ2-1
d_call: NA
v_call: TRBV6-1
cdr3_nt: TGTGCCAGCAATCGCGATCGTCTCTACAATGAGCAGTTCTTC
cdr3_aa: CASNRDRLYNEQFF

clone_size: NA
j_call: TRBJ1-1
d_call: TRBD1
v_call: TRBV5-1
cdr3_nt: TGCGCCAGCAGCTGGGACAGGTCGGACACTGAAGCTTTCTTT
cdr3_aa: CASSWDRSDTEAFF

clone_size: NA
j_call: TRBJ2-1
d_call: NA
v_call: TRBV18
cdr3_nt: TGTGCCAGCTCGCCGACTCGCCCCAGTGAGCAGTTCTTC
cdr3_aa: CASSPTRPSEQFF

clone_size: NA
j_call: TRBJ1-2
d_call: TRBD1
v_call: TRBV5-8
cdr3_nt: TGTGCCAGCAGCTTGGCCGGAAACAGGGGTTATGGCTACACCTTC
cdr3_aa: CASSLAGNRGYGYTF

clone_size: few
j_call: TRBJ2-5
d_call: TRBD2
v_call: TRBV5-1
cdr3_nt: TGCGCCAGCAGGCCTAGCGGGAGTGAGACCCAGTACTTC
cdr3_aa: CASRPSGSETQYF

clone_size: NA
j_call: TRBJ2-7
d_call: TRBD2
v_call: TRBV10-2
cdr3_nt: TGCGCCAGCAACCTCGGACTAGCGGGAGGACGAGAGCAGTACTTC
cdr3_aa: CASNLGLAGGREQYF

clone_size: NA
j_call: TRBJ2-1
d_call: TRBD2
v_call: TRBV4-2
cdr3_nt: TGTGCCAGCAGCCCAGAATTGGGACTAGCGGGAGTCGGTGAGCAGTTCTTC
cdr3_aa: CASSPELGLAGVGEQFF

clone_size: NA
j_call: TRBJ2-1
d_call: TRBD2
v_call: TRBV9
cdr3_nt: TGTGCCAGCAGCGTAGGGGGTAGCGGGAACTACAATGAGCAGTTCTTC
cdr3_aa: CASSVGGSGNYNEQFF

clone_size: NA
j_call: TRBJ2-1
d_call: TRBD2
v_call: TRBV10-3
cdr3_nt: TGTGCCATCAGGTCTTGGGGCACTGGGGGGACTAGCGCCCTTAGCTCCTACAATGAGCAGTTCTTC
cdr3_aa: CAIRSWGTGGTSALSSYNEQFF

clone_size: once
j_call: TRBJ2-3
d_call: TRBD2
v_call: TRBV7-3
cdr3_nt: TGTGCCAGCAGCTTACGCCCCGGGAGGGCCCTAGATACGCAGTATTTT
cdr3_aa: CASSLRPGRALDTQYF

clone_size: NA
j_call: TRBJ2-5
d_call: TRBD1
v_call: TRBV5-1
cdr3_nt: TGCGCCAGCAGCCCTGGACAGGGTGGGGAGACCCAGTACTTC
cdr3_aa: CASSPGQGGETQYF

clone_size: NA
j_call: TRBJ2-2
d_call: NA
v_call: TRBV9
cdr3_nt: TGTGCCAGCAGCGTAGTGGCCATGAACACCGGGGAGCTGTTTTTT
cdr3_aa: CASSVVAMNTGELFF

clone_size: NA
j_call: TRBJ2-4
d_call: TRBD1
v_call: TRBV5-1
cdr3_nt: TGCGCCAGCAGCTTGGCCAGGGGGACGAACATTCAGTACTTC
cdr3_aa: CASSLARGTNIQYF

clone_size: NA
j_call: TRBJ2-1
d_call: NA
v_call: TRBV7-3
cdr3_nt: TGTGCCAGCAGCTTATCGGGAAACAATGGGGATCAGTTCTTC
cdr3_aa: CASSLSGNNGDQFF

clone_size: once
j_call: TRBJ2-1
d_call: TRBD2
v_call: TRBV11-2
cdr3_nt: TGTGCCAGCAGCCCGGTAGCGGGAGGCGGCAATGAGCAGTTCTTC
cdr3_aa: CASSPVAGGGNEQFF

clone_size: NA
j_call: TRBJ2-7
d_call: TRBD2
v_call: TRBV6-1
cdr3_nt: TGTGCCGGGAGCGGGAGTGTCGACGAGCAGTACTTC
cdr3_aa: CAGSGSVDEQYF

clone_size: NA
j_call: TRBJ2-7
d_call: TRBD2
v_call: TRBV9
cdr3_nt: TGTGCCAGCAGCCCCTTATCCGGGGGGACCCCGGGCGAGCAGTACTTC
cdr3_aa: CASSPLSGGTPGEQYF

clone_size: NA
j_call: TRBJ1-2
d_call: NA
v_call: TRBV18
cdr3_nt: TGTGCCAGCTCCCTGGATCGGGAGTATGGCTACACCTTC
cdr3_aa: CASSLDREYGYTF

clone_size: many
j_call: TRBJ1-4
d_call: NA
v_call: TRBV28
cdr3_nt: TGTGCCAGCAGGCGGACAGTTCCTAATGAAAAACTGTTTTTT
cdr3_aa: CASRRTVPNEKLFF

clone_size: NA
j_call: TRBJ1-2
d_call: TRBD1
v_call: TRBV7-9
cdr3_nt: TGTGCCAGCAGCCCGGGACAGGTGGATGGCTACACCTTC
cdr3_aa: CASSPGQVDGYTF

clone_size: NA
j_call: TRBJ1-5
d_call: NA
v_call: TRBV28
cdr3_nt: TGTGCCAGCAGTCCCCCGGTTTTTACAGCCCTCAATCAGCCCCAGCATTTT
cdr3_aa: CASSPPVFTALNQPQHF

clone_size: NA
j_call: TRBJ2-7
d_call: TRBD1
v_call: TRBV7-9
cdr3_nt: TGTGCCAGCAGCTTATACGCCTTCCTGGGACAGATCACCGAGCAGTACTTC
cdr3_aa: CASSLYAFLGQITEQYF

clone_size: NA
j_call: TRBJ2-1
d_call: NA
v_call: TRBV4-1
cdr3_nt: TGCGCCAGCAGCCAGGGCGGGACGGGTGAGCAGTTCTTC
cdr3_aa: CASSQGGTGEQFF

clone_size: NA
j_call: TRBJ2-4
d_call: NA
v_call: TRBV4-1
cdr3_nt: TGCGCCAGCAGCCAACCTATAGGGGGAACCAAAAACATTCAGTACTTC
cdr3_aa: CASSQPIGGTKNIQYF

clone_size: NA
j_call: TRBJ2-7
d_call: TRBD2
v_call: TRBV15
cdr3_nt: TGTGCCACAAGACTAGCGGGACTCTACGAGCAGTACTTC
cdr3_aa: CATRLAGLYEQYF

clone_size: NA
j_call: TRBJ2-7
d_call: NA
v_call: TRBV5-1
cdr3_nt: TGCGCCAGCAGCTTGGCCGAAGGACAGAACTACGAGCAGTACTTC
cdr3_aa: CASSLAEGQNYEQYF

clone_size: NA
j_call: TRBJ1-1
d_call: NA
v_call: TRBV29-1
cdr3_nt: TGCAGCGATATTGACACAGGTAGGAACACTGAAGCTTTCTTT
cdr3_aa: CSDIDTGRNTEAFF

clone_size: NA
j_call: TRBJ2-7
d_call: NA
v_call: TRBV7-9
cdr3_nt: TGTGCCAGCAGCCCCGCCAGCAGGTTCTACGAGCAGTACTTC
cdr3_aa: CASSPASRFYEQYF

clone_size: NA
j_call: TRBJ2-1
d_call: TRBD2
v_call: TRBV5-1
cdr3_nt: TGCGCCAGCAGCCAGAGCGGGAGCAACAATGAGCAGTTCTTC
cdr3_aa: CASSQSGSNNEQFF

clone_size: once
j_call: TRBJ1-1
d_call: TRBD1
v_call: TRBV2
cdr3_nt: TGTGCCAGCACCCGGGAAGGGGGCTCTGAAGCTTTCTTT
cdr3_aa: CASTREGGSEAFF

clone_size: NA
j_call: TRBJ1-2
d_call: NA
v_call: TRBV7-9
cdr3_nt: TGTGCCAGCAGCTTCCCGACTTACGGGAGGGGCTACACCTTC
cdr3_aa: CASSFPTYGRGYTF

clone_size: NA
j_call: TRBJ2-5
d_call: TRBD1
v_call: TRBV6-1
cdr3_nt: TGTGCCAGCAGCTCGACAGGGACCGAGACCCAGTACTTC
cdr3_aa: CASSSTGTETQYF

clone_size: NA
j_call: TRBJ1-2
d_call: NA
v_call: TRBV14
cdr3_nt: TGTGCCAGCAGCCTCTGGGGGGGAAGTGGCTACACCTTC
cdr3_aa: CASSLWGGSGYTF

clone_size: NA
j_call: TRBJ1-1
d_call: NA
v_call: TRBV27
cdr3_nt: TGTGCCAGCAGTTTTCCGGGGAGCACTGAAGCTTTCTTT
cdr3_aa: CASSFPGSTEAFF

clone_size: NA
j_call: TRBJ2-3
d_call: TRBD2
v_call: TRBV30
cdr3_nt: TGTGCCTGGAGTTGGAGCGGGAGCTCAGATACGCAGTATTTT
cdr3_aa: CAWSWSGSSDTQYF

clone_size: NA
j_call: TRBJ1-3
d_call: NA
v_call: TRBV5-8
cdr3_nt: TGTGCCAGCAGCTCGAGGTTATCTGGAAACACCATATATTTT
cdr3_aa: CASSSRLSGNTIYF

clone_size: NA
j_call: TRBJ2-3
d_call: TRBD2
v_call: TRBV30
cdr3_nt: TGTGCCTGGAGTGTTAGGACTAGCGTGGCAGGTACGCAGTATTTT
cdr3_aa: CAWSVRTSVAGTQYF